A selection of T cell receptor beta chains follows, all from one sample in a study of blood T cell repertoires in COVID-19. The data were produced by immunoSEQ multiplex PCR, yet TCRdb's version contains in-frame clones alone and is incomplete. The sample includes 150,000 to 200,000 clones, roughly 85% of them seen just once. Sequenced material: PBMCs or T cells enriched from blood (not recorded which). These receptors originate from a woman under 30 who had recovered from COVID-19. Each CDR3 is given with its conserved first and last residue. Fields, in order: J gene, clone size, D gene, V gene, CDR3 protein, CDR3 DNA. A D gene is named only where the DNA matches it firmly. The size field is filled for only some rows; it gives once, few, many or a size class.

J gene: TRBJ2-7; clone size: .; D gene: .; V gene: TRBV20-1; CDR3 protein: CSASTAYEQYF; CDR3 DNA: TGCAGTGCTAGTACGGCCTACGAGCAGTACTTC
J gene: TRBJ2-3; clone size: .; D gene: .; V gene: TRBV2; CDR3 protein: CASFLEAAGTDTQYF; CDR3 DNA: TGTGCCAGCTTTCTAGAGGCAGCGGGCACAGATACGCAGTATTTT
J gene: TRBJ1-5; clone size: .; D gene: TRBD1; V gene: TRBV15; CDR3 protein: CATSKDRGNQPQHF; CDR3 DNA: TGTGCCACCAGCAAAGACAGGGGAAATCAGCCCCAGCATTTT
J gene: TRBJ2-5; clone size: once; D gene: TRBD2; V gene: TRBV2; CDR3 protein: CASREYTGTSGQETQYF; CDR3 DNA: TGTGCCAGCAGGGAATATACCGGGACTAGCGGACAAGAGACCCAGTACTTC
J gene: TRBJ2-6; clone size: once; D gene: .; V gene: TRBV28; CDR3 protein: CASRNPPGQGDSGANVLTF; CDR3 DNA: TGTGCCAGCAGGAACCCACCGGGACAAGGGGATTCTGGGGCCAACGTCCTGACTTTC
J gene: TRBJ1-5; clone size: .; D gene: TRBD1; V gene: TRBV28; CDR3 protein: CASQQGGHQPQHF; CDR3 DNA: TGTGCCAGCCAACAGGGGGGTCATCAGCCCCAGCATTTT
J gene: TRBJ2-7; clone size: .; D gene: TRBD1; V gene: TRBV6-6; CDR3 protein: CASRDRDYEQYF; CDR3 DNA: TGTGCCAGCCGGGACAGAGACTACGAGCAGTACTTC
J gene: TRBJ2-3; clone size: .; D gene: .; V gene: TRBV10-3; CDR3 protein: CAISESSPAGADTQYF; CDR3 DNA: TGTGCCATCAGTGAGTCGAGTCCAGCGGGCGCAGATACGCAGTATTTT
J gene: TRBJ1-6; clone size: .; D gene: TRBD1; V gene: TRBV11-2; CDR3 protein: CASSLGRDRGWRGTHF; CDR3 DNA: TGTGCCAGCAGCTTAGGACGGGACAGGGGATGGAGGGGGACCCACTTT
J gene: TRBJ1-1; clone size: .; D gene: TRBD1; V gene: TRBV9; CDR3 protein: CASSASGQGATEAFF; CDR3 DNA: TGTGCCAGCAGCGCTTCGGGACAGGGTGCAACTGAAGCTTTCTTT
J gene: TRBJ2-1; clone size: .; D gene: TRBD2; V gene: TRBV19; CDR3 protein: CASSAPAGREGFNEQFF; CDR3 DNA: TGTGCCAGTAGTGCCCCCGCTGGGCGGGAGGGGTTCAATGAGCAGTTCTTC
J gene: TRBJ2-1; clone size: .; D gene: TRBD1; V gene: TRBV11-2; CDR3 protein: CASSQMTGGNAYEQFF; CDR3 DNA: TGTGCCAGCAGCCAGATGACAGGGGGCAATGCCTATGAGCAGTTCTTC
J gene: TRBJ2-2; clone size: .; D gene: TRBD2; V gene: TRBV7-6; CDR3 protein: CASSSRGGANTGELFF; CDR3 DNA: TGTGCCAGCAGCTCCCGGGGAGGGGCCAACACCGGGGAGCTGTTTTTT
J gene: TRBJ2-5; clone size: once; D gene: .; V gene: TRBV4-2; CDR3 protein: CASSQGDKKVETQYF; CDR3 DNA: TGTGCCAGCAGCCAAGGGGACAAGAAGGTGGAGACCCAGTACTTC
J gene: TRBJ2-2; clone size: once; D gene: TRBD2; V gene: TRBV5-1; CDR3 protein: CASSYRAAGDGTNTGELFF; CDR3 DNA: TGCGCCAGCAGCTATAGGGCAGCGGGAGATGGGACCAACACCGGGGAGCTGTTTTTT
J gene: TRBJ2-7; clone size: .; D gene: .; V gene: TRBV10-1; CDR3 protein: CASKWPYEQYF; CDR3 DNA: TGCGCCAGCAAGTGGCCCTACGAGCAGTACTTC
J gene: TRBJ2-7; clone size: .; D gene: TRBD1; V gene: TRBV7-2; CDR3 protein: CASSLVGDRGHEQYF; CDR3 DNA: TGTGCCAGCAGCTTAGTGGGGGACAGGGGACACGAGCAGTACTTC
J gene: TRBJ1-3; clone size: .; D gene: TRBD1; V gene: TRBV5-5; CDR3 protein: CASSWTGHTGNTIYF; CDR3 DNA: TGTGCCAGCAGCTGGACAGGGCACACTGGAAACACCATATATTTT
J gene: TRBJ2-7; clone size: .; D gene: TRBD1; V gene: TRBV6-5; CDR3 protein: CASTPTGAPYEQYF; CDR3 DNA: TGTGCCAGCACCCCGACAGGGGCCCCCTACGAGCAGTACTTC
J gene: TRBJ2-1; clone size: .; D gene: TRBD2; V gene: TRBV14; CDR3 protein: CASSPRLASPYNEQFF; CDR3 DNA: TGTGCCAGCAGCCCCCGACTAGCCTCCCCGTACAATGAGCAGTTCTTC
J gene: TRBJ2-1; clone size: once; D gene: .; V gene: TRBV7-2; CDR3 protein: CASSLTGFEQFF; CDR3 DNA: TGTGCCAGCAGCTTAACGGGGTTTGAGCAGTTCTTC